This TCR beta chain was identified during a study of T-cell memory formation after mild COVID-19. One entry per CDR3 protein, called by TCRdb with MiXCR from the 5' RACE reads. The sample holds about 130,000 distinct CDR3 sequences, roughly 6.2% seen once. V was pared by 5 bases and J by 5 bases, with 16 bases between. Germline V gives CDR1 SEHNR, CDR2 FQNEAQ (reference sequence). The CDR3 is 16 residues long. To note about this clonotype: Its target is unknown.

Study-level results: Contracting clones localized mainly to CM and EM when CD4+ and mainly to EMRA when CD8+. Second-wave clones peaking on day 37 lacked confirmed SARS-CoV-2 specificity.

The genes are TRBV7-9 and TRBJ1-6; tentatively, D is TRBD1 (5 bases). The sequence derives from an adult woman who had mild COVID-19 (a few samples of this study predate the infection). Cell type and time point are not known. The sequencing input was PBMCs or a T cell subset sorted from them (not recorded which). CDR3 coding DNA: TGTGCCAGCAGCCGCTCCACCGGGACGGATAATTCACCCCTCCACTTT. This sequence encodes CASSRSTGTDNSPLHF.